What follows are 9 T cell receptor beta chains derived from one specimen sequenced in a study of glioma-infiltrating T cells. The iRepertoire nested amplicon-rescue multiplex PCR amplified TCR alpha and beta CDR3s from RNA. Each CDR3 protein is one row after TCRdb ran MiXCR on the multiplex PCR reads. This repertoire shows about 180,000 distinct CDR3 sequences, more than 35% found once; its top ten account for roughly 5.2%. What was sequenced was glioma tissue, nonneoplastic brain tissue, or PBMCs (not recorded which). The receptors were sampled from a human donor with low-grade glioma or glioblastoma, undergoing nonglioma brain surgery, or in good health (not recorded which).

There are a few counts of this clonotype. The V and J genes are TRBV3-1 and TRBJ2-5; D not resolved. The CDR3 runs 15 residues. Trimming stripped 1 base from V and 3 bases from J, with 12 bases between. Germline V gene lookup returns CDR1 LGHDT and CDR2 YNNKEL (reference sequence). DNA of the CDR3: TGTGCCAGCAGCCAAGCTTTAGGACGTAAAGAGACCCAGTACTTC. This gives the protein CASSQALGRKETQYF.

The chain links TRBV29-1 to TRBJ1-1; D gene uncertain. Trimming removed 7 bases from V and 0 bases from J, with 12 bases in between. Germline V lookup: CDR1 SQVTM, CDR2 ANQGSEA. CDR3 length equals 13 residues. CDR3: CSANRTVNTEAFF. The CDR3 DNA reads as TGCAGCGCTAACCGGACTGTGAACACTGAAGCTTTCTTT.

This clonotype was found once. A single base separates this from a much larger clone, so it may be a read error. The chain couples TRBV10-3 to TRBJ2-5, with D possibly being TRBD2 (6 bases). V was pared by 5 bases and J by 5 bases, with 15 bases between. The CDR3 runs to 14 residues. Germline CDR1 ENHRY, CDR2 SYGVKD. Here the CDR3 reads CAISTEGAGETQYF. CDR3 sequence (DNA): TGTGCCATCAGTACAGAGGGAGCGGGTGAGACCCAGTACTTC.

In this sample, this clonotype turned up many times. The CDR3 protein is CASSEGQNYGYTF. The CDR3 DNA reads TGTGCCAGCAGTGAAGGACAGAACTATGGCTACACCTTC. This chain joins TRBV2 and TRBJ1-2; tentative D call: TRBD1 (5 bases). V was cut by 1 base and J by 2 bases, with 5 bases left in between. The CDR3 runs 13 residues. Germline-derived CDR1 and CDR2 are SNHLY and FYNNEI.

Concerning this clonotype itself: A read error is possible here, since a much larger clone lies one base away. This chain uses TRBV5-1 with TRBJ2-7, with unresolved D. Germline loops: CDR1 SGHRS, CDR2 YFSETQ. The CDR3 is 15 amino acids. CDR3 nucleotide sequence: TGCGCCAGCAGCTTGGGATTAGGGCCTAACTACAAGCAGTACTTC. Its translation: CASSLGLGPNYKQYF.

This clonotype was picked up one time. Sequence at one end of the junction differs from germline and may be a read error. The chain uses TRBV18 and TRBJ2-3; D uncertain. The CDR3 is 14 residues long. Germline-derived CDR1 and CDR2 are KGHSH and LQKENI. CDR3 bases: TGTGCCACCTCACCATCGGGCCTGCCAGATACGCAGTATTTT. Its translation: CATSPSGLPDTQYF.

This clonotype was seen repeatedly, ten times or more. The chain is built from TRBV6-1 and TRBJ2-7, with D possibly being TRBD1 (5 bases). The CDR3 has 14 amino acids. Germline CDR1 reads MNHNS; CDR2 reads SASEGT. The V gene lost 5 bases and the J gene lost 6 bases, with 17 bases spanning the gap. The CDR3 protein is CASSYLVGASEQYF. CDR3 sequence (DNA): TGTGCCAGCAGTTATTTGGTAGGGGCCAGCGAGCAGTACTTC.

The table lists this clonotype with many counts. CDR3 nucleotide sequence: TGTGCCAGCAGTTTGAGCGGGGGAACCTACGAGCAGTACTTC. The encoded protein is CASSLSGGTYEQYF. V usage is TRBV28 and J usage is TRBJ2-7, with 8 bases identical to TRBD2. Germline lookup yields CDR1 MDHEN and CDR2 SYDVKM. The CDR3 consists of 14 residues. V lost 3 bases and J lost 2; bases outside the gene matches: 3.

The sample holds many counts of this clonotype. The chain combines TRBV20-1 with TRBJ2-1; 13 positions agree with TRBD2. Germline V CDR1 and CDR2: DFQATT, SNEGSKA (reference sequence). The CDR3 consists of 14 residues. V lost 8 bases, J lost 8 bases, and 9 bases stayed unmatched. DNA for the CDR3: TGCAGTACACCGGGGACTAGCGGGATTGATGAGCAGTTCTTC. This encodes CSTPGTSGIDEQFF.